This entry lists 22 T cell receptor beta chains sequenced from one sample in a study of neurological immune-mediated disorders. TCRdb processed the 5' RACE reads anew with MiXCR; each CDR3 protein has one entry. The sample has approximately 65,000 distinct CDR3 sequences; around 5% are singletons. Sample: PBMCs. The origin of the receptors is a human donor with multiple sclerosis. The donor label of this sample is uncertain.

This clonotype was observed at least ten times. The chain carries TRBV5-1 and TRBJ2-1, with 8 bases that match TRBD1. V was pared by 4 bases and J by 6 bases, with 6 bases of the junction left unmatched. Germline V gene data show CDR1 as SGHRS and CDR2 as YFSETQ. The CDR3 contains 14 residues. The CDR3 reads CASSTGQGRNEQFF. CDR3 DNA sequence: TGCGCCAGCAGCACAGGACAGGGTCGCAATGAGCAGTTCTTC.

This clonotype was detected ten times or more. The chain has TRBV12-3 or TRBV12-4 and TRBJ1-6, with D unresolved. Trimming took off 1 base at V and 10 bases at J, with 5 bases between the two ends. The CDR3 is 12 residues long. CDR3 loop: CASSLVMSPLHF. CDR3 nucleotide sequence: TGTGCCAGCAGTTTAGTTATGTCACCCCTCCACTTT.

This clonotype has at least ten counts. The chain links TRBV9 to TRBJ2-1; 13 positions agree with TRBD2. The CDR3 consists of 16 residues. The germline CDR1 and CDR2 sequences are SGDLS and YYNGEE. Losses at the gene ends were 4 bases for V and 7 bases for J; bases not matched to a gene: 8. As DNA, the CDR3 is TGTGCCAGCAGCCCCCGGACTAGCGGGGGCCCTAATGAGCAGTTCTTC. Amino acids: CASSPRTSGGPNEQFF.

This clonotype appeared many times. The rearrangement joins TRBV3-1 to TRBJ1-2; 10 bases align to TRBD1. The CDR3 is 15 amino acids. Trimming at V came to 2 bases and at J to 4 bases, leaving 4 bases not matched to a gene. Germline V lookup: CDR1 LGHDT, CDR2 YNNKEL (reference sequence). The CDR3 region is CASSQLGQGGYGYTF. The DNA for the CDR3 is TGTGCCAGCAGCCAATTAGGACAGGGGGGCTATGGCTACACCTTC.

At least ten counts were recorded for this clonotype. The rearrangement joins TRBV5-1 to TRBJ1-1; 11 nucleotides agree with TRBD1. J gave up 8 bases and V 4 bases, and 4 bases lay outside the gene matches. The germline V gene encodes CDR1 SGHRS and CDR2 YFSETQ. This CDR3 is 13 amino acids long. The CDR3 loop reads CASSGQGAREAFF. The CDR3, as DNA: TGCGCCAGCAGCGGACAGGGGGCGCGAGAAGCTTTCTTT.

This clonotype was counted at least ten times. The gene calls are TRBV20-1 and TRBJ2-5; a possible D gene is TRBD1 (6 bases). Germline V gives CDR1 DFQATT, CDR2 SNEGSKA (reference sequence). This CDR3 has 13 amino acids. Trimming left V 4 bases short and J 2 bases short, with 11 bases between. The CDR3, as DNA: TGCAGTGCTAAACCGCAGGGGCAAGAGACCCAGTACTTC. Protein product: CSAKPQGQETQYF.

This clonotype was detected many times. The chain couples TRBV2 to TRBJ2-3, with D possibly TRBD2 on 5 matching bases. V lost 2 bases and J 0 bases, leaving 12 bases between the germline ends. Per germline, CDR1 SNHLY and CDR2 FYNNEI. The CDR3 runs to 16 residues. CDR3 DNA: TGTGCCAGCAGTGAATCGGGGTACCCTAGCACAGATACGCAGTATTTT. As protein: CASSESGYPSTDTQYF.

This clonotype came up many times. J is TRBJ1-1 and V is TRBV5-1; D perhaps matches TRBD1 (5 bases). This CDR3 comprises 15 residues. In germline, CDR1 is SGHRS, CDR2 YFSETQ. The germline V and J ends were trimmed by 2 bases and 1 base, with 12 bases remaining between them. The CDR3 DNA reads as TGCGCCAGCAGCTTTATAGGGGCTCAGAACACTGAAGCTTTCTTT. Translated: CASSFIGAQNTEAFF.

This clonotype was observed many times. The V call is TRBV5-1, the J call TRBJ2-7; D possibly corresponds to TRBD1 (6 bases). This CDR3 has 14 residues. Per the germline V gene, CDR1 is SGHRS and CDR2 is YFSETQ. Trimming cost V 3 bases and J 7 bases, with 17 bases left between them. CDR3 bases: TGCGCCAGCAGCTCGCGGCCAGGGGCCTGGGAGCAGTACTTC. It translates to CASSSRPGAWEQYF.

This clonotype has just a few counts. This CDR3 reads CASSSGGGYGYTF. DNA of the CDR3: TGCGCCAGCAGCTCCGGGGGGGGCTATGGCTACACCTTC. The chain uses TRBV5-1 and TRBJ1-2; weak D call: TRBD1 (5 bases). The CDR3 loop spans 13 amino acids. Germline values: CDR1 SGHRS, CDR2 YFSETQ. Deletions cut 3 bases from V and 4 bases from J, with 10 bases between.

This clonotype occurred many times. This sequence joins TRBV7-3 and TRBJ2-2, with D possibly TRBD2 on 5 matching bases. V dropped 4 bases and J dropped 4 bases, with 13 bases sitting between them. The V gene's germline CDR1 is SGHTA and CDR2 FQGTGA. The length of the CDR3 is 15 residues. This chain's CDR3 is CASSSGVWGTGELFF. CDR3 bases: TGTGCCAGCAGCTCCGGGGTCTGGGGCACCGGGGAGCTGTTTTTT.

This clonotype came up many times. The chain has TRBV20-1 and TRBJ2-3; no firm D call. This CDR3 is 13 amino acids long. CDR1 is DFQATT, CDR2 SNEGSKA, per germline (reference sequence). Trimming took off 1 base at V and 1 base at J, with 6 bases between the two ends. CDR3 nucleotide sequence: TGCAGTGCTAGAGTACCTGGCACAGATACGCAGTATTTT. Translated: CSARVPGTDTQYF.

In this sample, this clonotype turned up many times. DNA for the CDR3: TGCGCCAGCAGCTTGGCCGACGCAGGGTATGGCTACACCTTC. Translation gives CASSLADAGYGYTF. V and J are TRBV5-1 and TRBJ1-2; maybe TRBD1 (5 bases). V was clipped by 0 bases and J by 5 bases, with 11 bases between them. The CDR3 has 14 amino acids. Germline V gene data show CDR1 as SGHRS and CDR2 as YFSETQ.

This clonotype showed up many times. CDR3 sequence: CASSHGGNTEAFF. The CDR3 nucleotides read TGTGCCAGCAGCCACGGAGGGAACACTGAAGCTTTCTTT. The chain carries TRBV3-1 and TRBJ1-1; no clear D. Germline CDR1 LGHDT, CDR2 YNNKEL (reference sequence). This CDR3 is built from 13 residues. The germline V and J ends were trimmed by 3 bases and 1 base, with 6 bases remaining between them.

In its sample, this clonotype was seen many times. The chain uses TRBV6-5 and TRBJ2-5; 9 nucleotides agree with TRBD1. CDR1 and CDR2 (germline): MNHEY, SVGAGI. Trimming removed 4 bases from V and 3 bases from J; junction bases left unmatched: 3. This CDR3 region has 14 residues. CDR3 nucleotide sequence: TGTGCCAGCAGTTTGGGACAGGGAGAAGAGACCCAGTACTTC. Translated, it gives CASSLGQGEETQYF.

This clonotype was detected many times. The V gene is TRBV7-9, the J gene TRBJ2-1; 10 positions agree with TRBD1. The trim removed 3 bases at V and 4 bases at J, leaving 9 bases unmatched. This CDR3 has 17 residues. Germline V lookup: CDR1 SEHNR, CDR2 FQNEAQ (reference sequence). The CDR3 reads CASSLVTGTGAYNEQFF. The CDR3 DNA is TGTGCCAGCAGCTTGGTCACCGGGACAGGGGCGTACAATGAGCAGTTCTTC. Based on the CDR3 plus reference TRBV7-9 and TRBJ2-1, the full variable domain is DTGVSQNPRHKITKRGQNVTFRCDPISEHNRLYWYRQTLGQGPEFLTYFQNEAQLEKSRLLSDRFSAERPKGSFSTLEIQRTEQGDSAMYLCASSLVTGTGAYNEQFFGPGTRLTVL.

This clonotype was seen ten or more times. The chain is built from TRBV20-1 and TRBJ2-1; 8 nucleotides agree with TRBD2. This CDR3 has 14 residues. Looked up from germline, CDR1 is DFQATT and CDR2 is SNEGSKA (reference sequence). Losses at the gene ends were 6 bases for V and 7 bases for J; bases not matched to a gene: 11. The CDR3 loop is CSASGGPWLNEQFF. The DNA of the CDR3 is TGCAGTGCCTCGGGGGGGCCGTGGTTGAATGAGCAGTTCTTC.

Ten or more counts support this clonotype. J is TRBJ2-7 and V is TRBV20-1, with 7 bases lining up with TRBD1. V was pared by 4 bases and J by 5 bases, with 8 bases of the junction left unmatched. Per germline, CDR1 DFQATT and CDR2 SNEGSKA (reference sequence). The CDR3 has 13 residues. The CDR3 here is CSAIPGTEDEQYF. CDR3 sequence (DNA): TGCAGTGCTATTCCCGGGACAGAGGACGAGCAGTACTTC.

Regarding this clonotype: One base away lies a much larger clone, so this may be a sequencing read error. The V gene is TRBV18, the J gene TRBJ2-3, with unresolved D. Germline V CDR1 and CDR2: KGHSH, LQKENI. This CDR3 has 16 residues. CDR3 bases: TGTGCCAACTCACCTTTCACTCAGGTCCATCCGGATACGCAGTATTTT. Amino acid sequence: CANSPFTQVHPDTQYF.

There are many counts of this clonotype. The chain recombines TRBV20-1 with TRBJ2-7, with D hard to call. The CDR3 sequence is 12 residues long. The germline V gene encodes CDR1 DFQATT and CDR2 SNEGSKA (reference sequence). Deletions cut 5 bases from V and 4 bases from J, with 12 bases between. The CDR3 bases are TGCAGTGCTGGGGAAGACGGTTACGAGCAGTACTTC. This gives the protein CSAGEDGYEQYF.

This clonotype was detected ten times or more. V and J are TRBV20-1 and TRBJ1-5; D is unresolved. V lost 3 bases, J lost 0 bases, and 9 bases lay in between. Germline assignment: CDR1 DFQATT and CDR2 SNEGSKA (reference sequence). This CDR3 contains 14 residues. The CDR3 DNA follows: TGCAGTGCTAGTATGTATTATAGCAATCAGCCCCAGCATTTT. Protein: CSASMYYSNQPQHF.

This clonotype was counted between two and nine times. V is TRBV18 and J is TRBJ2-5; 9 bases agree with TRBD1. J lost 3 bases, V lost 2 bases, and 1 base had no gene match. CDR1 is KGHSH and CDR2 is LQKENI in the germline V gene. This CDR3 comprises 14 residues. The CDR3 sequence: CASSPGTGKETQYF. The CDR3 nucleotides read TGTGCCAGCTCACCAGGGACAGGGAAAGAGACCCAGTACTTC. Full variable domain (missing parts from reference TRBV18 and TRBJ2-5): NAGVMQNPRHLVRRRGQEARLRCSPMKGHSHVYWYRQLPEEGLKFMVYLQKENIIDESGMPKERFSAEFPKEGPSILRIQQVVRGDSAAYFCASSPGTGKETQYFGPGTRLLVL.